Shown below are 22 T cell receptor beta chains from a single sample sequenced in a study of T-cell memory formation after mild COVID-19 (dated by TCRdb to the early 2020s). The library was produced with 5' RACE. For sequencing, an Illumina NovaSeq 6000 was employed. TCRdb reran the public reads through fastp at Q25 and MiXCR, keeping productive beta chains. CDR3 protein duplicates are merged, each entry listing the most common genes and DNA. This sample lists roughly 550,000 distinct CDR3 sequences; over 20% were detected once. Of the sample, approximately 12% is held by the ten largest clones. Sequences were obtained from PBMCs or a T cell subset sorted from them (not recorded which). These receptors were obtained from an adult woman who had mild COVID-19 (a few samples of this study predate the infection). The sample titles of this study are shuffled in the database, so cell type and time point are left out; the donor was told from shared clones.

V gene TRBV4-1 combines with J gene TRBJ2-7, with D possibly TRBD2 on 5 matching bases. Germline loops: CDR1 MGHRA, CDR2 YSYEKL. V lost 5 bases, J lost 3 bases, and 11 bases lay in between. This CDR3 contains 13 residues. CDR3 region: CASSEGLNYEQYF. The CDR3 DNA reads TGCGCCAGCAGCGAGGGCCTGAACTACGAGCAGTACTTC.

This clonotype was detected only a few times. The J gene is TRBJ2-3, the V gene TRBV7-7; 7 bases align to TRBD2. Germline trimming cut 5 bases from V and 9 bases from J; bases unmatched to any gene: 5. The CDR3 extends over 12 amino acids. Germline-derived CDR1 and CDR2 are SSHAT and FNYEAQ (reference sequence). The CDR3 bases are TGTGCCAGCAGCCCCGGGGAGGGAACGCAGTATTTT. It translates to CASSPGEGTQYF.

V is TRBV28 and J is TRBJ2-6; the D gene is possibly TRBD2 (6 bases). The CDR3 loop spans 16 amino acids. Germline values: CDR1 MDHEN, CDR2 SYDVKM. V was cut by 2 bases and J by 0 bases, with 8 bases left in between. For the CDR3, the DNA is TGTGCCAGCAGTTTACGGGGGACCTCTGGGGCCAACGTCCTGACTTTC. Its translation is CASSLRGTSGANVLTF.

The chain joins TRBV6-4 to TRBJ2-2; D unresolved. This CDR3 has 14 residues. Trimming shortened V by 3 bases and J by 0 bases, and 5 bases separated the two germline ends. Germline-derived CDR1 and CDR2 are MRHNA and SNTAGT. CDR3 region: CASSESTNTGELFF. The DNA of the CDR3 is TGTGCCAGCAGTGAATCCACGAACACCGGGGAGCTGTTTTTT.

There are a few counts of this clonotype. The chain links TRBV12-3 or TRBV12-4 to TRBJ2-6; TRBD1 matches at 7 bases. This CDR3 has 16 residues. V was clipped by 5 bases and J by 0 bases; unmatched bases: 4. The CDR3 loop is CASSVTGTSGANVLTF. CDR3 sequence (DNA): TGTGCCAGCAGTGTGACAGGGACCTCTGGGGCCAACGTCCTGACTTTC.

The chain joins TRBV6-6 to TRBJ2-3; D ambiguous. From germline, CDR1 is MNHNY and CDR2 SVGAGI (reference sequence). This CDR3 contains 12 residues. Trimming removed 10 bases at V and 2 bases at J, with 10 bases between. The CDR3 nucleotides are TGTGCCAACCGGCCCCCCACAGATACGCAGTATTTT. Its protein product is CANRPPTDTQYF.

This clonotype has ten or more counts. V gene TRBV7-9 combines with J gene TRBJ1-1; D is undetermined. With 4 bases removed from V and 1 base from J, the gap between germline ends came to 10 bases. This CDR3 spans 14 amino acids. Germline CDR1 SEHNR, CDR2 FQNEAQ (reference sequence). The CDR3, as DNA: TGTGCCAGCAGCTCCCCAACACAGAACACTGAAGCTTTCTTT. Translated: CASSSPTQNTEAFF.

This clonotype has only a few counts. CDR3 in amino acids: CASSSDILYGYTF. The CDR3 bases are TGTGCCAGCAGCTCCGACATACTCTATGGCTACACCTTC. The chain combines TRBV7-8 with TRBJ1-2; D call uncertain. Per germline, CDR1 SGHVS and CDR2 FQNEAQ. The CDR3 runs 13 residues. V lost 4 bases and J 4 bases, leaving 10 bases between the germline ends.

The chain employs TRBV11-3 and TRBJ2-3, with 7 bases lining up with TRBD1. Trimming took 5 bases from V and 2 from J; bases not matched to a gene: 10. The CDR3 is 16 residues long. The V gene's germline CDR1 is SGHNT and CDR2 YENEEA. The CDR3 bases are TGTGCCAGCAGCCGCACGACAGGGACCCTCACAGATACGCAGTATTTT. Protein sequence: CASSRTTGTLTDTQYF.

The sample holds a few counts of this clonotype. CDR3 loop: CSAEPRDTITDTQYF. CDR3 bases: TGCAGTGCTGAACCCAGGGACACCATCACAGATACGCAGTATTTT. The chain carries TRBV20-1 and TRBJ2-3, with D possibly TRBD1 on 6 matching bases. The CDR3 runs to 15 residues. Trimming left V 5 bases short and J 2 bases short, with 17 bases between. The germline gives CDR1 DFQATT, CDR2 SNEGSKA (reference sequence).

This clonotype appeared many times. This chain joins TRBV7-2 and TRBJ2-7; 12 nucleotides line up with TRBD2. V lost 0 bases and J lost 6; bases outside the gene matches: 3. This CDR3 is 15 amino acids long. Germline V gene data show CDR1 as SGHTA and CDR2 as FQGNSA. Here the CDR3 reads CASSLAASGRGEQYF. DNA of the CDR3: TGTGCCAGCAGCTTAGCCGCTAGCGGGAGGGGCGAGCAGTACTTC.

The CDR3 here is CARKDRHTGELFF. The CDR3 nucleotides are TGTGCCAGAAAGGACAGACACACCGGGGAGCTGTTTTTT. The chain links TRBV28 to TRBJ2-2; D is possibly TRBD1 (6 bases). In germline, CDR1 is MDHEN, CDR2 SYDVKM. V lost 9 bases and J 3 bases, leaving 11 bases between the germline ends. The CDR3 loop spans 13 amino acids.

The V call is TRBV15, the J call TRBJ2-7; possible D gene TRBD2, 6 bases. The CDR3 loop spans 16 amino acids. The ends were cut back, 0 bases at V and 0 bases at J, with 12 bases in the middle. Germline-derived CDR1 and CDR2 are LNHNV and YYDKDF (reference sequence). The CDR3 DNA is TGTGCCACCAGCAGAGATTATAGCGGTTCCTCCTACGAGCAGTACTTC. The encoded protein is CATSRDYSGSSYEQYF. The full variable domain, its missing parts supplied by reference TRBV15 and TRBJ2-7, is DAMVIQNPRYQVTQFGKPVTLSCSQTLNHNVMYWYQQKSSQAPKLLFHYYDKDFNNEADTPDNFQSRRPNTSFCFLDIRSPGLGDTAMYLCATSRDYSGSSYEQYFGPGTRLTVT.

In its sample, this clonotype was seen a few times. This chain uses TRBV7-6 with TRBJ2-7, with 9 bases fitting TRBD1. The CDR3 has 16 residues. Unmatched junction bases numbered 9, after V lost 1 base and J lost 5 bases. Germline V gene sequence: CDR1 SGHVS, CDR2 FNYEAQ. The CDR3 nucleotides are TGTGCCAGCAGCTTAGGGACCGGGACAGGGAGCAACGAGCAGTACTTC. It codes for CASSLGTGTGSNEQYF.

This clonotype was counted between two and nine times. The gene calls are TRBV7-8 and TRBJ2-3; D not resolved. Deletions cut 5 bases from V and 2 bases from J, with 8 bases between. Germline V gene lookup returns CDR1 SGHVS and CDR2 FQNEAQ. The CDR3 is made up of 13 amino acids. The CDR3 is CASSLMPTDTQYF. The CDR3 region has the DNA TGTGCCAGCAGCCTAATGCCCACAGATACGCAGTATTTT.

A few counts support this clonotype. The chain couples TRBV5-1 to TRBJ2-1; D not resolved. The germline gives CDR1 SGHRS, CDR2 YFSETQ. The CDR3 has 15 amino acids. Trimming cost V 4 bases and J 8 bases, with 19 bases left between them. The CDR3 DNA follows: TGCGCCAGCAGCCTCGGGTCCCATTCCGTAGATGAGCAGTTCTTC. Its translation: CASSLGSHSVDEQFF. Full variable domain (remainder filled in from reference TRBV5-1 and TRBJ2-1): KAGVTQTPRYLIKTRGQQVTLSCSPISGHRSVSWYQQTPGQGLQFLFEYFSETQRNKGNFPGRFSGRQFSNSRSEMNVSTLELGDSALYLCASSLGSHSVDEQFFGPGTRLTVL.

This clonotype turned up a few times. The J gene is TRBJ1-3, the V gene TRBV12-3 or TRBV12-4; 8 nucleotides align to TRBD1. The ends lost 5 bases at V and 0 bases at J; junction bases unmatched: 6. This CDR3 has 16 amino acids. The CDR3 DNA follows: TGTGCCAGCAGTCCTCGACAGGGGTACTCTGGAAACACCATATATTTT. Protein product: CASSPRQGYSGNTIYF.

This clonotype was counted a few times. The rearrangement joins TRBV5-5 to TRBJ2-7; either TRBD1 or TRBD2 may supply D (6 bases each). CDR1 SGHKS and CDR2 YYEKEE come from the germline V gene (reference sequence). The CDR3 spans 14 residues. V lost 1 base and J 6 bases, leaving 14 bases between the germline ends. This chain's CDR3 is CASSLTGGPVEQYF. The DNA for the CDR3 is TGTGCCAGCAGCTTGACCGGGGGCCCAGTCGAGCAGTACTTC.

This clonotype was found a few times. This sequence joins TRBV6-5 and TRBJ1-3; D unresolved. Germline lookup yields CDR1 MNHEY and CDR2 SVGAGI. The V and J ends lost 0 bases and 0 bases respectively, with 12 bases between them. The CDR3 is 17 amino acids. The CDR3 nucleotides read TGTGCCAGCAGTTACTCGAGCCGACCGTTCTCTGGAAACACCATATATTTT. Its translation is CASSYSSRPFSGNTIYF.

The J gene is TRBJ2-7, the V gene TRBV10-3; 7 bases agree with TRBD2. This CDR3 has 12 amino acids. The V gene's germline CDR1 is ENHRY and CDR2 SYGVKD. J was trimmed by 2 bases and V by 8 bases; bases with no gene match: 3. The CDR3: CAILADTYEQYF. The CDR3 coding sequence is TGTGCCATCCTAGCGGATACCTACGAGCAGTACTTC.

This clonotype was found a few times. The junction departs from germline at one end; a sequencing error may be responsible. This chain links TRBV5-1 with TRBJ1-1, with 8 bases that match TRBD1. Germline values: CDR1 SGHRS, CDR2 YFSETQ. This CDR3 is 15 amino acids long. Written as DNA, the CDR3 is TGCGCCAGCACCTTGGGAGCAGGGGGCGAGACTGAAGCTTTCTTT. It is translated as CASTLGAGGETEAFF.

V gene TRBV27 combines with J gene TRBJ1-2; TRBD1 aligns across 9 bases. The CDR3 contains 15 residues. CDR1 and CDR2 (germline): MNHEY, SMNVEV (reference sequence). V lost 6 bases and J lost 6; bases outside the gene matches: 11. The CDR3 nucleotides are TGTGCCAGCAGCCATGAACCGGGACAGGGACATGGCTACACCTTC. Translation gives CASSHEPGQGHGYTF.